A selection of T cell receptor beta chains follows, all from one sample in a study of T-cell reconstitution after alpha-beta-depleted transplantation in children. TCRdb re-called the PCR reads through MiXCR, storing one row per CDR3 protein. The table includes about 72,000 distinct CDR3 sequences, 7.3% detected once. The material was PBMCs from the stem cell graft donor, obtained from the stem cell graft. These receptors came from a human donor who donated a stem cell graft to a child with acute lymphoblastic leukemia. Both conserved end residues are part of each CDR3. D genes are given only for firm matches. Some rows have no size entry. The others give once, few or many, or a class for an expanded clone.

>.|TRBV29-1|many|TRBJ1-4
CSVVPLPEGEKLFF
TGCAGCGTTGTTCCCTTGCCGGAGGGTGAAAAACTGTTTTTT
>.|TRBV18|.|TRBJ2-7
CASSPAQAYEQYF
TGTGCCAGCTCACCGGCACAGGCCTACGAGCAGTACTTC
>TRBD1|TRBV11-2|.|TRBJ1-1
CASSPRSGQFEAFF
TGTGCCAGCAGCCCTCGTTCGGGACAGTTTGAAGCTTTCTTT
>.|TRBV6-5|many|TRBJ2-4
CASSYSGGLAKNIQYF
TGTGCCAGCAGTTACTCCGGGGGGCTCGCCAAAAACATTCAGTACTTC
>.|TRBV5-2|.|TRBJ1-1
CAMGPDREAFF
TGTGCCATGGGCCCGGACAGGGAGGCTTTCTTT
>.|TRBV24-1|many|TRBJ2-2
CATSDPDGELFF
TGTGCCACGAGTGACCCGGACGGGGAGCTGTTTTTT
>TRBD1|TRBV27|few|TRBJ2-1
CASSFNRDREQFF
TGTGCCAGCAGTTTTAACCGGGACAGAGAGCAGTTCTTC
>.|TRBV5-1|many|TRBJ2-5
CASSYRATQETQYF
TGCGCCAGCAGCTACAGGGCCACCCAAGAGACCCAGTACTTC
>.|TRBV27|.|TRBJ1-2
CASSPLTGPYYGYTF
TGTGCCAGCAGTCCCCTCACAGGGCCCTACTATGGCTACACCTTC
>.|TRBV5-1|many|TRBJ2-7
CASNRGDSQSYEQYF
TGCGCCAGCAACCGTGGGGATTCGCAATCCTACGAGCAGTACTTC
>TRBD1|TRBV15|few|TRBJ1-1
CATSRGTGAEAFF
TGTGCCACCAGCAGAGGGACAGGGGCTGAAGCTTTCTTT
>.|TRBV11-2|few|TRBJ2-2
CASSPAAVANTGELFF
TGTGCCAGCAGCCCCGCTGCGGTGGCGAACACCGGGGAGCTGTTTTTT
>.|TRBV29-1|many|TRBJ2-6
CSVAVGPISGANVLTF
TGCAGCGTTGCGGTCGGACCTATCTCTGGGGCCAACGTCCTGACTTTC
>.|TRBV7-9|many|TRBJ2-7
CASTQDNSYEQYF
TGTGCCAGCACCCAGGACAACTCCTACGAGCAGTACTTC
>TRBD2|TRBV27|many|TRBJ2-3
CASSLSIAGGTDTQYF
TGTGCCAGCAGTTTATCGATAGCGGGGGGGACAGATACGCAGTATTTT